The next 3 T cell receptor beta chains were all read from a single sample in a study of T-cell memory formation after mild COVID-19. A single record per CDR3 protein comes from TCRdb applying MiXCR to the 5' RACE reads. The profile shows about 470,000 distinct CDR3 sequences, approximately 18% of them singletons. The specimen was PBMCs or a T cell subset sorted from them (not recorded which). The receptors were gathered from an adult woman who had mild COVID-19 (a few samples of this study predate the infection). Cell type and time point are not known.

A word on this clonotype: The junction does not match germline at one end; this may be a read error. The chain employs TRBV19 and TRBJ2-3, with TRBD2 matching 11 bases. Per germline, CDR1 LNHDA and CDR2 SQIVND (reference sequence). The CDR3 totals 17 residues. The CDR3 loop is CASSTAVLAGAPDTQYF. The CDR3 DNA reads as TGTGCAAGTAGTACCGCCGTACTAGCGGGGGCACCAGATACGCAGTATTTT.

This clonotype turned up a few times. This sequence joins TRBV6-5 and TRBJ1-2; D is perhaps TRBD1 (5 bases). Germline V gene data show CDR1 as MNHEY and CDR2 as SVGAGI. The CDR3 spans 16 residues. V dropped 3 bases and J dropped 5 bases, with 19 bases sitting between them. CDR3 amino acids: CASSYGQGGVLYGYTF. As DNA, the CDR3 is TGTGCCAGCAGTTATGGGCAGGGAGGTGTGCTATATGGCTACACCTTC.

V and J are TRBV20-1 and TRBJ2-5, with TRBD2 as a possible D gene (6 bases). From germline, CDR1 is DFQATT and CDR2 SNEGSKA (reference sequence). Trimming cost V 1 base and J 0 bases, with 9 bases left between them. The CDR3 extends over 14 amino acids. The CDR3: CSARGGLDQETQYF. The CDR3, as DNA: TGCAGTGCTAGAGGGGGACTCGACCAAGAGACCCAGTACTTC.